A selection of T cell receptor beta chains follows, all from one sample in a study of persistence of HIV-infected CD4 T cells. The table came from immunoSEQ multiplex PCR; TCRdb's copy has only in-frame clones and leaves some out. This table has fewer than 50,000 clones, approximately 91% appearing once. The antigens these receptors bind are not known. Specimen: CD4+ T cells sorted from PBMCs after roughly 18-hour stimulation, collected from a patient who received antiretroviral therapy. Receptors were obtained from an adult man with HIV who was CMV-seropositive. CDR3s include the opening cysteine and the closing phenylalanine or tryptophan. Fields, in order: clone size, V gene, D gene, J gene, CDR3 DNA, CDR3 protein. A D gene is named only where the DNA matches it firmly. A clone size is listed for some rows: how often the clone was seen (once, few, many), or a class if it is expanded.

clone size: NA; V gene: TRBV30; D gene: TRBD1; J gene: TRBJ1-4; CDR3 DNA: TGTGCCGTACAGGGGGCCGGTGAAAAACTGTTTTTT; CDR3 protein: CAVQGAGEKLFF
clone size: NA; V gene: TRBV18; D gene: NA; J gene: TRBJ2-7; CDR3 DNA: TGTGCCAGCTCACCACCTCAAGGGGCCTACGAGCAGTACTTC; CDR3 protein: CASSPPQGAYEQYF
clone size: NA; V gene: TRBV6-4; D gene: NA; J gene: TRBJ2-2; CDR3 DNA: TGTGCCAGCAGCCCGACAGTCGCGAACACCGGGGAGCTGTTTTTT; CDR3 protein: CASSPTVANTGELFF
clone size: NA; V gene: TRBV7-9; D gene: NA; J gene: TRBJ2-3; CDR3 DNA: TGTGCCAGCAGCTTAGGTGAGACCAGAACAGATACGCAGTATTTT; CDR3 protein: CASSLGETRTDTQYF
clone size: NA; V gene: TRBV7-8; D gene: TRBD1; J gene: TRBJ1-1; CDR3 DNA: TGTGCCAGCAGCTTCGACAGGGCGAACACTGAAGCTTTCTTT; CDR3 protein: CASSFDRANTEAFF
clone size: NA; V gene: TRBV18; D gene: TRBD1; J gene: TRBJ2-7; CDR3 DNA: TGTGCCAGCTCACTGGGACAGGGGGCGTATGAGCAGTACTTC; CDR3 protein: CASSLGQGAYEQYF
clone size: once; V gene: TRBV5-1; D gene: NA; J gene: TRBJ1-2; CDR3 DNA: TGCGCCAGCAGCGGCAACCTCGGGGGTGGAGGCTACACCTTC; CDR3 protein: CASSGNLGGGGYTF
clone size: NA; V gene: TRBV24-1; D gene: TRBD2; J gene: TRBJ2-3; CDR3 DNA: TGTGCCACCAGTGATTTCACTAGCGGGGGCGGAGATACGCAGTATTTT; CDR3 protein: CATSDFTSGGGDTQYF
clone size: NA; V gene: TRBV10-3; D gene: TRBD1; J gene: TRBJ2-3; CDR3 DNA: TGTGCCATCAGGCGGGACAGGGGTGCAGATACGCAGTATTTT; CDR3 protein: CAIRRDRGADTQYF
clone size: NA; V gene: TRBV18; D gene: NA; J gene: TRBJ1-6; CDR3 DNA: TGTGCCAGCTCACCAGGCAACAATTCACCCCTCCACTTT; CDR3 protein: CASSPGNNSPLHF
clone size: NA; V gene: TRBV28; D gene: NA; J gene: TRBJ1-2; CDR3 DNA: TGTGCCAGCAGCCGCTCACAGGGAGGGGGTGGCTACACCTTC; CDR3 protein: CASSRSQGGGGYTF
clone size: NA; V gene: TRBV5-5; D gene: NA; J gene: TRBJ1-6; CDR3 DNA: TGTGCCAGTACTTCAGGGGCGCGCTCCTATAATTCACCCCTCCACTTT; CDR3 protein: CASTSGARSYNSPLHF
clone size: NA; V gene: TRBV5-4; D gene: NA; J gene: TRBJ2-7; CDR3 DNA: TGTGCCAGCAGCTCGCCCCGGGGGTCCAACGAGCAGTACTTC; CDR3 protein: CASSSPRGSNEQYF
clone size: NA; V gene: TRBV5-1; D gene: NA; J gene: TRBJ2-2; CDR3 DNA: TGCGCCAGCAGCTTGGTTGGCACAAACACCGGGGAGCTGTTTTTT; CDR3 protein: CASSLVGTNTGELFF
clone size: NA; V gene: TRBV2; D gene: NA; J gene: TRBJ2-3; CDR3 DNA: TGTGCCAGCAGTTCGGGACTCCCTAGCACAGATACGCAGTATTTT; CDR3 protein: CASSSGLPSTDTQYF
clone size: NA; V gene: TRBV5-4; D gene: NA; J gene: TRBJ1-3; CDR3 DNA: TGTGCCAGCAGCCACCCTACGGACTCCCGCTCTGGAAACACCATATATTTT; CDR3 protein: CASSHPTDSRSGNTIYF
clone size: NA; V gene: TRBV13; D gene: NA; J gene: TRBJ1-1; CDR3 DNA: TGTGCCAGCAGTTTTTTCCGGGTTGTGCACACTGAAGCTTTCTTT; CDR3 protein: CASSFFRVVHTEAFF
clone size: NA; V gene: TRBV7-3; D gene: NA; J gene: TRBJ2-2; CDR3 DNA: TGTGCCAGCAGCTTAAGAGGGTCGGTGAACACCGGGGAGCTGTTTTTT; CDR3 protein: CASSLRGSVNTGELFF
clone size: NA; V gene: TRBV10-3; D gene: NA; J gene: TRBJ1-3; CDR3 DNA: TGTGCCATCAGTGCGGGAGGCTCCTCTGGAAACACCATATATTTT; CDR3 protein: CAISAGGSSGNTIYF
clone size: NA; V gene: TRBV18; D gene: TRBD1; J gene: TRBJ2-1; CDR3 DNA: TGTGCCAGCTCATTAATACGACGGACAGGCTACAATGAGCAGTTCTTC; CDR3 protein: CASSLIRRTGYNEQFF
clone size: NA; V gene: TRBV7-2; D gene: TRBD2; J gene: TRBJ2-7; CDR3 DNA: TGTGCCAGCAGCTTAGTGCGGGGGGCAGGCGAGCAGTACTTC; CDR3 protein: CASSLVRGAGEQYF
clone size: once; V gene: TRBV28; D gene: TRBD1; J gene: TRBJ1-2; CDR3 DNA: TGTGCCAGCCGCACCGGGACAGGGGACGTCTATGGCTACACCTTC; CDR3 protein: CASRTGTGDVYGYTF
clone size: NA; V gene: TRBV7-2; D gene: NA; J gene: TRBJ2-7; CDR3 DNA: TGTGCCAGCACTTACAAAGGGGGGCCCTACGAGCAGTACTTC; CDR3 protein: CASTYKGGPYEQYF
clone size: NA; V gene: TRBV7-6; D gene: NA; J gene: TRBJ2-1; CDR3 DNA: TGTGCCAGCAGCTTAGGACGGGGGCCGAACAATGAGCAGTTCTTC; CDR3 protein: CASSLGRGPNNEQFF
clone size: NA; V gene: TRBV19; D gene: TRBD1; J gene: TRBJ1-1; CDR3 DNA: TGTGCCAGTAGTAATCCAGGGGGGCCAAACACTGAAGCTTTCTTT; CDR3 protein: CASSNPGGPNTEAFF
clone size: NA; V gene: TRBV7-3; D gene: NA; J gene: TRBJ1-1; CDR3 DNA: TGTGCCAGCAGCTTAGGGGGGCTAAACACTGAAGCTTTCTTT; CDR3 protein: CASSLGGLNTEAFF
clone size: NA; V gene: TRBV7-9; D gene: NA; J gene: TRBJ2-7; CDR3 DNA: TGTGCCAGCAGCCGCACGGGGGCCTCGGGGGAGCAGTACTTC; CDR3 protein: CASSRTGASGEQYF
clone size: NA; V gene: TRBV28; D gene: NA; J gene: TRBJ2-1; CDR3 DNA: TGTGCCAGCAGCGGAGGAGAGAGGTACAATGAGCAGTTCTTC; CDR3 protein: CASSGGERYNEQFF
clone size: NA; V gene: TRBV14; D gene: NA; J gene: TRBJ2-1; CDR3 DNA: TGTGCCAGCAGCCAAGTATCGACAATCCATGAGCAGTTCTTC; CDR3 protein: CASSQVSTIHEQFF
clone size: NA; V gene: TRBV5-4; D gene: NA; J gene: TRBJ2-6; CDR3 DNA: TGTGCCAGCAGCAGGGGGGCCGGGTCCGGGGCCAACGTCCTGACTTTC; CDR3 protein: CASSRGAGSGANVLTF
clone size: NA; V gene: TRBV5-1; D gene: TRBD1; J gene: TRBJ1-6; CDR3 DNA: TGCGCCAGCAGAGCTCCCGGACAGGTGAATTCACCCCTCCACTTT; CDR3 protein: CASRAPGQVNSPLHF
clone size: NA; V gene: TRBV5-1; D gene: TRBD1; J gene: TRBJ1-4; CDR3 DNA: TGCGCCAGCAGCCCCGGGACAGGGTTGGCAACTAATGAAAAACTGTTTTTT; CDR3 protein: CASSPGTGLATNEKLFF
clone size: NA; V gene: TRBV5-6; D gene: TRBD1; J gene: TRBJ2-7; CDR3 DNA: TGTGCCAGCAGCTACACAGGGGTGGACGAGCAGTACTTC; CDR3 protein: CASSYTGVDEQYF
clone size: once; V gene: TRBV29-1; D gene: NA; J gene: TRBJ2-2; CDR3 DNA: TGCAGCGTATCCCACTGGATGGGGACCACCGGGGAGCTGTTTTTT; CDR3 protein: CSVSHWMGTTGELFF
clone size: NA; V gene: TRBV29-1; D gene: NA; J gene: TRBJ1-1; CDR3 DNA: TGCAGCGTCTCATTGCGGGGGGTACGGAACACTGAAGCTTTCTTT; CDR3 protein: CSVSLRGVRNTEAFF
clone size: once; V gene: TRBV5-5; D gene: TRBD1; J gene: TRBJ2-7; CDR3 DNA: TGTGCCAGCAGCTTGGTTGAGGGGACAGGATCGTACTTC; CDR3 protein: CASSLVEGTGSYF
clone size: NA; V gene: TRBV10-3; D gene: TRBD1; J gene: TRBJ1-3; CDR3 DNA: TGTGCCATCAGACTCGACAGGGATGCTGGAAACACCATATATTTT; CDR3 protein: CAIRLDRDAGNTIYF
clone size: NA; V gene: TRBV21-1; D gene: NA; J gene: TRBJ1-2; CDR3 DNA: TGTGCCAGCAGCAAAGAGAACACGGTCTATGGCTACACCTTC; CDR3 protein: CASSKENTVYGYTF
clone size: NA; V gene: TRBV18; D gene: TRBD1; J gene: TRBJ2-2; CDR3 DNA: TGTGCCAGCTCCCTTGGACAGGAGAACACCGGGGAGCTGTTTTTT; CDR3 protein: CASSLGQENTGELFF
clone size: NA; V gene: TRBV11-2; D gene: TRBD2; J gene: TRBJ2-1; CDR3 DNA: TGTGCCAGCAGCATTAGACTAGCGGGGGGGCGGTACAATGAGCAGTTCTTC; CDR3 protein: CASSIRLAGGRYNEQFF